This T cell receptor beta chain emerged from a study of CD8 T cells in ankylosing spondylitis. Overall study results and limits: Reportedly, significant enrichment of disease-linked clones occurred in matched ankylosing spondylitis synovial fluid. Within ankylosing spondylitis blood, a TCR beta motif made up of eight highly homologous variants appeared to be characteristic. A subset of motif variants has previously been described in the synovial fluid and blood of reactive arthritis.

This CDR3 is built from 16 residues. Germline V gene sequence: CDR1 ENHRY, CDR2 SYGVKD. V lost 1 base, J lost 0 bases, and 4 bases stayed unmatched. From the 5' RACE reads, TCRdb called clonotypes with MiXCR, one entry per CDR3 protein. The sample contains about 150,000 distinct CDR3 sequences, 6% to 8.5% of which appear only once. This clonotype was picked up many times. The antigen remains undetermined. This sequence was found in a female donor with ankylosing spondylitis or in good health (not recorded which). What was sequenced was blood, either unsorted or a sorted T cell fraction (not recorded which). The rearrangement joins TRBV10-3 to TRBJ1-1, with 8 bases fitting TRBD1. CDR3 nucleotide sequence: TGTGCCATCAGTGAGTTCGGACAGGGTTTGAACACTGAAGCTTTCTTT. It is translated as CAISEFGQGLNTEAFF.